These 30 T cell receptor beta chains share one sample of origin, sequenced in a study of response to subunit inactivated influenza vaccine. TCRdb reprocessed the RT-PCR reads with MiXCR, giving one entry per CDR3 protein. This sample has 700,000 to 900,000 distinct CDR3 sequences, with 21% found just once. This material consisted of PBMCs from blood, taken 5 days after vaccination. These receptors were obtained from a middle-aged man who received an inactivated influenza vaccine.

This clonotype has more than one count but fewer than ten. The CDR3 reads CASSLLAGYQETQYF. As DNA, the CDR3 is TGTGCCAGCAGCTTGCTAGCGGGGTACCAAGAGACCCAGTACTTC. The genes are TRBV5-5 and TRBJ2-5; TRBD2 aligns across 9 bases. The CDR3 sequence is 15 residues long. Germline CDR1 is SGHKS and CDR2 is YYEKEE (reference sequence). V shed 1 base and J 0 bases; nucleotides not matched to a gene: 1.

The V gene is TRBV12-3 or TRBV12-4, the J gene TRBJ1-4, with D unclear. There are 13 residues in the CDR3. V was trimmed by 3 bases and J by 7 bases, leaving 9 bases between them. CDR3: CASSFLMGEKLFF. For the CDR3, the DNA is TGTGCCAGCAGTTTTCTCATGGGTGAAAAACTGTTTTTT.

This clonotype was detected ten times or more. The V call is TRBV12-3 or TRBV12-4, the J call TRBJ1-2; the D gene is possibly TRBD1 (6 bases). V lost 3 bases to trimming and J lost 8 bases, with 16 bases between them. CDR3 length: 14 amino acids. CDR3 sequence (DNA): TGTGCCAGCAGTTTCCGTTTACAGGGAAACGGCTACACCTTC. Translating it yields CASSFRLQGNGYTF.

This chain joins TRBV6-5 and TRBJ1-1, with TRBD1 identical over 7 bases. The germline V gene encodes CDR1 MNHEY and CDR2 SVGAGI. The CDR3 is 16 amino acids. Trimming cost V 0 bases and J 4 bases; bases outside gene matches: 8. The CDR3 nucleotides read TGTGCCAGCAGTTACTCGGCAAGGGGGCCGAGCACTGAAGCTTTCTTT. Translation gives CASSYSARGPSTEAFF.

This rearrangement joins TRBV19 to TRBJ2-2; 8 bases map to TRBD2. This CDR3 spans 15 amino acids. V lost 3 bases and J lost 4; bases outside the gene matches: 4. From germline, CDR1 is LNHDA and CDR2 SQIVND (reference sequence). The CDR3 sequence: CASSIAREATGELFF. The CDR3 nucleotides are TGTGCCAGTAGTATCGCGCGGGAGGCCACCGGGGAGCTGTTTTTT.

This clonotype has more than one count but fewer than ten. This chain uses TRBV5-1 with TRBJ2-1, with TRBD1 matching 7 bases. The ends lost 5 bases at V and 0 bases at J; junction bases unmatched: 5. This CDR3 contains 15 residues. Looked up from germline, CDR1 is SGHRS and CDR2 is YFSETQ. The CDR3 nucleotides are TGCGCCAGCAGAGAAACAGGGGACTCCTACAATGAGCAGTTCTTC. Residues: CASRETGDSYNEQFF.

A few counts support this clonotype. The rearrangement joins TRBV6-2 or TRBV6-3 to TRBJ2-3; 10 positions agree with TRBD2. The CDR3 spans 19 residues. Trimming at V came to 0 bases and at J to 0 bases, leaving 9 bases not matched to a gene. CDR1 and CDR2 from the germline V gene are MNHEY and SVGEGT. DNA of the CDR3: TGTGCCAGCAGTTACTCCCTAGCGGGAGTAACCTTTAGCACAGATACGCAGTATTTT. It codes for CASSYSLAGVTFSTDTQYF.

V usage is TRBV15 and J usage is TRBJ2-5, with TRBD2 as a possible D gene (6 bases). This CDR3 has 15 amino acids. V gave up 5 bases and J gave up 0 bases, with 13 bases separating them. Germline V gene sequence: CDR1 LNHNV, CDR2 YYDKDF (reference sequence). CDR3 sequence reads: CATSVEGGNQETQYF. CDR3 DNA sequence: TGTGCCACCAGCGTCGAGGGAGGAAACCAAGAGACCCAGTACTTC.

This clonotype was detected only a few times. The chain links TRBV5-1 to TRBJ2-3; D remains ambiguous. Germline values: CDR1 SGHRS, CDR2 YFSETQ. The CDR3 has 15 residues. Trimming shortened V by 5 bases and J by 1 base, and 14 bases separated the two germline ends. The CDR3 DNA reads as TGCGCCAGCAGTTATGGCTTGGTCGGCACAGATACGCAGTATTTT. This sequence encodes CASSYGLVGTDTQYF.

This chain connects TRBV12-3 or TRBV12-4 to TRBJ2-7; possibly TRBD2 for D (5 bases). V lost 6 bases and J 1 base, leaving 16 bases between the germline ends. CDR3 size: 15 residues. The CDR3 DNA follows: TGTGCCAGCAGCCCCATGGGGAGTCCGTCCTACGAGCAGTACTTC. Translated, it gives CASSPMGSPSYEQYF.

J is TRBJ2-2 and V is TRBV5-1; D is uncertain. V lost 0 bases, J lost 1 base, and 10 bases lay in between. CDR1 and CDR2 from the germline V gene are SGHRS and YFSETQ. The CDR3 is 16 residues long. CDR3 coding DNA: TGCGCCAGCAGCTTGGCTCTATCCCAGAACACCGGGGAGCTGTTTTTT. This translates into CASSLALSQNTGELFF.

The gene calls are TRBV29-1 and TRBJ1-1; D is ambiguous. Trimming removed 4 bases at V and 1 base at J, with 4 bases between. The CDR3 sequence is 11 residues long. CDR1 is SQVTM, CDR2 ANQGSEA, per germline. CDR3: CSVVKNTEAFF. CDR3 nucleotide sequence: TGCAGCGTTGTAAAGAACACTGAAGCTTTCTTT.

This clonotype has at least ten counts. J is TRBJ2-5 and V is TRBV29-1; tentatively, D is TRBD1 (6 bases). This CDR3 spans 15 amino acids. Trimming left V 1 base short and J 2 bases short, with 14 bases between. Germline V gene lookup returns CDR1 SQVTM and CDR2 ANQGSEA. The CDR3 sequence is CSVEGGGAIQETQYF. Here the CDR3 DNA reads TGCAGCGTTGAAGGAGGGGGAGCAATTCAAGAGACCCAGTACTTC.

The gene calls are TRBV12-3 or TRBV12-4 and TRBJ2-4; D ambiguous. This CDR3 has 15 amino acids. Trimming left V 1 base short and J 0 bases short, with 7 bases between. CDR3 DNA sequence: TGTGCCAGCAGTTTAGGAGAGGTAGCCAAAAACATTCAGTACTTC. It specifies CASSLGEVAKNIQYF.

The V gene is TRBV6-1, the J gene TRBJ1-6; D is unresolved. The CDR3 totals 15 residues. Germline V gene data show CDR1 as MNHNS and CDR2 as SASEGT. V was trimmed by 2 bases and J by 7 bases, leaving 12 bases between them. Written as DNA, the CDR3 is TGTGCCAGCAGTGAATTCGGCAGGTTAAATTCACCCCTCCACTTT. Protein product: CASSEFGRLNSPLHF.

The chain couples TRBV6-5 to TRBJ1-6; the match to TRBD1 covers 9 bases. Germline-derived CDR1 and CDR2 are MNHEY and SVGAGI. This CDR3 is 19 amino acids long. Trimming cost V 0 bases and J 6 bases; bases outside gene matches: 12. For the CDR3, the DNA is TGTGCCAGCAGTTACTCGAGGCCGGGACAGGGCAGCGGTAATTCACCCCTCCACTTT. This sequence encodes CASSYSRPGQGSGNSPLHF.

V is TRBV5-6 and J is TRBJ2-5; TRBD1 is a possible D gene (6 bases). Trimming pared 3 bases from V and 5 bases from J, leaving 14 bases between. Germline CDR1 and CDR2: SGHDT and YYEEEE. The CDR3 totals 14 residues. DNA of the CDR3: TGTGCCAGCAGCTGGGGGCCCGGCCAGGAGACCCAGTACTTC. Protein: CASSWGPGQETQYF.

This clonotype has only a few counts. The V gene is TRBV20-1, the J gene TRBJ1-1; D remains ambiguous. CDR3 length: 12 residues. Trimming took off 4 bases at V and 3 bases at J, with 9 bases between the two ends. Per the germline V gene, CDR1 is DFQATT and CDR2 is SNEGSKA (reference sequence). The CDR3 bases are TGCAGTGCTACTTTTGGGCACACTGAAGCTTTCTTT. It codes for CSATFGHTEAFF.

This clonotype was seen more than once but under ten times. The rearrangement links TRBV7-2 to TRBJ2-1; 9 positions match TRBD2. Germline-derived CDR1 and CDR2 are SGHTA and FQGNSA. This CDR3 is 15 amino acids long. V dropped 2 bases and J dropped 9; count of bases not matched to a gene: 8. The CDR3 region is CASSLWTSELAEQFF. CDR3 bases: TGTGCCAGCAGCTTATGGACTAGCGAACTAGCTGAGCAGTTCTTC.

This clonotype occurred a few times. The rearrangement uses TRBV12-3 or TRBV12-4 and TRBJ1-2, with D possibly being TRBD1 (5 bases). Trimming removed 4 bases at V and 7 bases at J, with 7 bases between. CDR3 size: 11 residues. CDR3 nucleotides: TGTGCCAGCAGTTCCAGGGTTGGCTACACCTTC. Translated: CASSSRVGYTF.

The chain uses TRBV15 and TRBJ2-5; possibly TRBD1 for D (6 bases). V lost 6 bases and J lost 5, with 19 bases in between. The CDR3 covers 15 residues. Germline CDR1 and CDR2: LNHNV and YYDKDF (reference sequence). The chain's CDR3 is CATRRTAGARETQYF. The CDR3 DNA reads as TGTGCCACCAGACGGACGGCAGGGGCGAGGGAGACCCAGTACTTC.

This chain connects TRBV4-1 to TRBJ1-6; D is ambiguous. Germline CDR1 MGHRA, CDR2 YSYEKL. Trimming took 3 bases from V and 7 from J, leaving 13 bases between them. The CDR3 is made up of 15 amino acids. CDR3 coding DNA: TGCGCCAGCAGCCAGGGGTCTCTGCAGAATTCACCCCTCCACTTT. It encodes CASSQGSLQNSPLHF.

This chain uses TRBV4-3 with TRBJ2-1, with D possibly matching TRBD2 (5 bases). Germline-derived CDR1 and CDR2 are LGHNA and YSLEER. With 0 bases removed from V and 10 bases from J, the gap between germline ends came to 19 bases. The CDR3 covers 16 residues. Written as DNA, the CDR3 is TGCGCCAGCAGCCAAGAGTTTGAGGCGGCTTGGAGGGAGCAGTTCTTC. It yields the protein CASSQEFEAAWREQFF.

The chain couples TRBV12-3 or TRBV12-4 to TRBJ2-1; tentative D call: TRBD2 (6 bases). The CDR3 spans 15 residues. The V and J ends lost 3 bases and 0 bases respectively, with 9 bases between them. CDR3 DNA sequence: TGTGCCAGCAGTTTTTGGCGGGACTCCTACAATGAGCAGTTCTTC. Protein: CASSFWRDSYNEQFF.

The V and J genes are TRBV7-9 and TRBJ2-1, with a tentative D call TRBD2 (5 bases). The CDR3 totals 16 residues. V was clipped by 4 bases and J by 0 bases, with 13 bases between them. CDR1 is SEHNR and CDR2 is FQNEAQ in the germline V gene (reference sequence). CDR3 protein: CASSSKAVSSYNEQFF. The CDR3 DNA sequence: TGTGCCAGCAGCTCTAAAGCGGTGAGCTCCTACAATGAGCAGTTCTTC.

The gene calls are TRBV7-3 and TRBJ2-1, with 12 bases aligning to TRBD2. With 0 bases clipped from V and 4 bases from J, the junction kept 1 base outside the gene matches. From germline, CDR1 is SGHTA and CDR2 FQGTGA. This CDR3 contains 16 residues. The CDR3 DNA reads TGTGCCAGCAGCTTAACCGGACTAGCGGGATACAATGAGCAGTTCTTC. The encoded protein is CASSLTGLAGYNEQFF. Full variable domain (missing parts from reference TRBV7-3 and TRBJ2-1): GAGVSQTPSNKVTEKGKYVELRCDPISGHTALYWYRQSLGQGPEFLIYFQGTGAADDSGLPNDRFFAVRPEGSVSTLKIQRTERGDSAVYLCASSLTGLAGYNEQFFGPGTRLTVL.

This CDR3 reads CSAPEVGVEKLFF. CDR3 nucleotide sequence: TGCAGTGCTCCGGAGGTGGGGGTTGAAAAACTGTTTTTT. The V call is TRBV20-1, the J call TRBJ1-4, with D possibly matching TRBD1 (5 bases). Germline V gene sequence: CDR1 DFQATT, CDR2 SNEGSKA (reference sequence). Trimming left V 5 bases short and J 7 bases short, with 14 bases between. This CDR3 contains 13 residues.

Of note for this clonotype: At one of its ends the junction is not consistent with the germline gene, which may arise from a read error. The chain is built from TRBV7-7 and TRBJ2-3, with TRBD2 as a possible D gene (6 bases). Per the germline V gene, CDR1 is SSHAT and CDR2 is FNYEAQ (reference sequence). This CDR3 spans 16 amino acids. In nucleotides, the CDR3 is TGTGCTAGCAGCTTAAGGTCTCTAGCGTGTACAGATACGCAGTATTTT. It encodes CASSLRSLACTDTQYF.

This clonotype was counted ten times or more. V gene TRBV6-5 combines with J gene TRBJ2-2; D is unclear. Germline V gives CDR1 MNHEY, CDR2 SVGAGI. CDR3 length: 14 residues. Trimming took 2 bases from V and 7 from J, leaving 11 bases between them. This chain's CDR3 is CASSYPTPFGELFF. In DNA form, the CDR3 reads TGTGCCAGCAGTTACCCGACACCCTTCGGGGAGCTGTTTTTT.

V gene TRBV20-1 combines with J gene TRBJ2-1; 11 bases align to TRBD2. Germline V gene lookup returns CDR1 DFQATT and CDR2 SNEGSKA (reference sequence). The length of the CDR3 is 16 residues. V shed 6 bases and J 2 bases; nucleotides not matched to a gene: 9. The CDR3 DNA reads TGCAGTGCCCGGGCTACGACTAGCGGGGCCTACAATGAGCAGTTCTTC. As protein: CSARATTSGAYNEQFF.